This T cell receptor (beta chain) was recorded in a study of cytomegalovirus exposure and HLA in healthy donors. On this clone: Antigen specificity is unknown.

Broader study findings: Reports showed the classifier diagnosing cytomegalovirus status with high specificity and sensitivity. DRB1 showed the most TCR associations and HLA-C the fewest in a later analysis, as rates varied by HLA locus. Some TCR beta chains (roughly 150 of them) were listed as cytomegalovirus-associated.

A multiplex PCR was run with 60 Vbeta primers and 13 Jbeta primers. In the authors' workflow: Later, an analysis found approximately 80 million unique TCR beta chains, and roughly 10 million of these were shared. Libraries were prepared by immunoSEQ multiplex PCR; TCRdb keeps only in-frame clonotypes and omits some of them. That table gives V, J and clone size, and the DNA gave D and trimming. The sample includes approximately 250,000 clones, roughly 73% of them seen just once. The CDR3 contains 15 residues. V lost 5 bases to trimming and J lost 2 bases; unmatched junction nucleotides: 3. The germline gives CDR1 SEHNR, CDR2 FQNEAQ (reference sequence).

This receptor was taken from a boy aged 5-17 years in good health and CMV-seronegative. The J gene is TRBJ2-5, the V gene TRBV7-9, with TRBD2 matching 12 bases. Material: PBMCs. The CDR3 loop reads CASSTTSGRQETQYF. As DNA, the CDR3 is TGTGCCAGCAGCACTACTAGCGGGAGGCAAGAGACCCAGTACTTC.